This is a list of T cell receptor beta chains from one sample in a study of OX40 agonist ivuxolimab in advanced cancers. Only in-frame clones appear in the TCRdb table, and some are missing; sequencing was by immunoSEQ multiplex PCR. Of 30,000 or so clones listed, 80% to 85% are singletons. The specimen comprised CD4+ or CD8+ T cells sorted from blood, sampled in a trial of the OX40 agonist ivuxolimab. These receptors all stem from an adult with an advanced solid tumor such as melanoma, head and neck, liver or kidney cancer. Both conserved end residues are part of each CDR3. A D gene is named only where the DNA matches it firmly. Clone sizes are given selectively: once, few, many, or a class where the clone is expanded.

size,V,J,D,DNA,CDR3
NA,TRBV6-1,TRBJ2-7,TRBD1,TGTGCCAGCAGTGAATTCTGGGACAGGGCCGCCTACGAGCAGTACTTC,CASSEFWDRAAYEQYF
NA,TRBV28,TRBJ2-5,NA,TGTGCCAGCAGTTTATCCAATAGTGGACCCCAGTACTTC,CASSLSNSGPQYF
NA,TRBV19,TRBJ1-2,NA,TGTGCCAGTAGCCCCGGACCTATCTGGGGGTACACCTTC,CASSPGPIWGYTF
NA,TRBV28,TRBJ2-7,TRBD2,TGTGCCAGCACGGGGACTAGCGGGAGGGTTCGCGAGCAGTACTTC,CASTGTSGRVREQYF
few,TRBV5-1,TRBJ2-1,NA,TGCGCCAGCAGCTGGGGGTTTGGCAATGAGCAGTTCTTC,CASSWGFGNEQFF
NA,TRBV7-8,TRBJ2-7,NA,TGTGCCAGCAGTTTAGCAATCGGGGCGAAGGTCTACGAGCAGTACTTC,CASSLAIGAKVYEQYF
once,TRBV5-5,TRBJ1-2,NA,TGTGCCAGCAGCTTATACAGCCAACAGGAGCCCAGGGGCTACACCTTC,CASSLYSQQEPRGYTF
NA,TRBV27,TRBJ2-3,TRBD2,TGTGCCAGCAGCGCCCGCGGGGGGGCCACAGATACGCAGTATTTT,CASSARGGATDTQYF
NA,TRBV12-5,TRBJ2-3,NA,TGTGCTAGTGGTTCCGCCTGGCGGAATACGCAGTATTTT,CASGSAWRNTQYF
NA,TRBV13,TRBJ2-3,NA,TGTGCCAGCAGCTTAGGGCAGGGGACAGATACGCAGTATTTT,CASSLGQGTDTQYF
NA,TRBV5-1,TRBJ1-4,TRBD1,TGCGCCAGCAGCTTGGGACAGGGGCCTAATGAAAAACTGTTTTTT,CASSLGQGPNEKLFF
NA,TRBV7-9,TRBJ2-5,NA,TGTGCCAGCAGCTTAGCGCTTGCGGGTACGGGAGAGACCCAGTACTTC,CASSLALAGTGETQYF
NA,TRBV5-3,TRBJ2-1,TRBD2,TGTGCCAGAAGCCGAGGACTAGCGGGCGCCTACCCCAGCTCCTACAATGAGCAGTTCTTC,CARSRGLAGAYPSSYNEQFF
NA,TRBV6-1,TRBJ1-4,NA,TGTGCCAGCAGTGACCGAGGGGGAAGGGAAAAACTGTTTTTT,CASSDRGGREKLFF
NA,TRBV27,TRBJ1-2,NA,TGTGCCAGCACCCCGGGGGAAGCCTATGGCTACACCTTC,CASTPGEAYGYTF
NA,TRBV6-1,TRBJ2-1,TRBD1,TGTGCCAGCAGTGAAGCAAGGGGGCCCTACAATGAGCAGTTCTTC,CASSEARGPYNEQFF
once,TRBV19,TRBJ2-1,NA,TGTGCCAGTAGTATCGGGCGGAATGAGCAGTTCTTC,CASSIGRNEQFF
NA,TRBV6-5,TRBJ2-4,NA,TGTGCCAGCAGTATCTCGGGGACTCAGGGGTACTTC,CASSISGTQGYF
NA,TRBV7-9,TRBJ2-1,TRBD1,TGTGCCAGCAGCCCCAGTTGGGACAGTAGTGAGCAGTTCTTC,CASSPSWDSSEQFF
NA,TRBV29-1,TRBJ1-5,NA,TGCAGCGTTGGGACCTCTGGCAATCAGCCCCAGCATTTT,CSVGTSGNQPQHF
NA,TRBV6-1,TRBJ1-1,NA,TGTGCCAGCAGTGTCAATCGGATGAACACTGAAGCTTTCTTT,CASSVNRMNTEAFF
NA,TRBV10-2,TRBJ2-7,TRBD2,TGCGCCAGCAGTGAGCGGGGGGTGGGCGAGCAGTACTTC,CASSERGVGEQYF
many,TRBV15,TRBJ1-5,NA,TGTGCCACCAGCAGAGGTTCCGGGACGGGGGTAGGCAATCAGCCCCAGCATTTT,CATSRGSGTGVGNQPQHF
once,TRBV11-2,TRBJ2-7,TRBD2,TGTGCCAGCAGCTTGGGGGGACTAGCGGGAGGACGGGAGCAGTACTTC,CASSLGGLAGGREQYF
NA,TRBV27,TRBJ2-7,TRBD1,TGTGCCAGCATTCAAAGGGGGACAGGGGGCTTGTACGAGCAGTACTTC,CASIQRGTGGLYEQYF
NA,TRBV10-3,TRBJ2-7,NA,TGTGCCATCAACGAGGAGGGCGGGGCCTCTGAGAAGCAGTACTTC,CAINEEGGASEKQYF
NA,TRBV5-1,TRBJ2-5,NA,TGCGCCAGCAGCTTCGGCAGGCAAGAGACCCAGTACTTC,CASSFGRQETQYF
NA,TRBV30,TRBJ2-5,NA,TGTGCCTGGAGTCGAGGGGCCCAAGAGACCCAGTACTTC,CAWSRGAQETQYF
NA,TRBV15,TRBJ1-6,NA,TGTGCCACCAGCAGAGATCGGGCGACGGCTTCACCCCTCCACTTT,CATSRDRATASPLHF